This T cell receptor beta chain was recorded in a study of T cell responses to AZD1222 COVID-19 vaccine (dated by TCRdb to about 2021). Notes on the research overall: A total of 230 to 250 trial participants underwent TCR sequencing, of whom nearly 210 had received two doses of AZD1222 and around 25 had received two doses of the MenACWY control vaccine. Trial participants were enrolled by age into subgroups of 18-55, 56-69 and 70-plus years, and about 150, 27 and 61 TCR-sequenced participants, respectively, were included in these subgroups. On the study overall, not on this receptor specifically: No day 14 peak-response samples were available, so repertoires were characterized only after the peak T cell response. Reportedly, close to half of the unique spike-specific TCRs recognized epitopes lying outside the regions that are mutated in the B.1.351 and B.1.1.7 variants. Participants were mostly white British, with more females than males. The authors suggested clonal diversity may have been underestimated. The vaccine-associated CD4 TCRs covered the entire spike protein, and the dominant responses fell in regions 160-218 and 743-854. The 56-69-year group was small, and its depth increase did not reach significance, likely because of low power. A significant rise in spike-specific TCR breadth and depth was observed after two AZD1222 doses relative to day 0 and relative to MenACWY recipients. Conclusions about previously exposed vaccinees are limited because only five to seven AZD1222 recipients were SARS-CoV-2 seropositive at baseline.

Concerning this clone: There is no known antigen for this receptor. Base qualities were left out, and no much larger clone turns up one base away.

The meaning of the sample's time point label: about 28 days (+/-7) after the second vaccine dose. Because spike-specific TCR depth and breadth did not differ between the two schedules, AZD1222 recipients who got a second dose at roughly 4 weeks were pooled with those who got a second dose at roughly 12 weeks. Vaccinee samples came from UK trials COV001 and COV002, including a single-blind randomized controlled phase 2/3 trial of AZD1222 (ChAdOx1 nCoV-19) in healthy adults. For TCRbeta chain sequencing, PBMC samples from trial participants were taken at day 0 and at day 28 after the second dose. The CDR3 regions of human TCRbeta chains were subjected to immunosequencing. Per the source publication's procedure: Repertoire TCRs were checked for matches against a reference library of SARS-CoV-2-specific TCRs that had been generated using the MIRA antigen-specificity platform. Breadth meant the fraction of unique TCRs that were SARS-CoV-2-associated, whereas depth meant the fraction of total T cells that were SARS-CoV-2-associated. Using the MIRA data, each spike-specific TCR was mapped to the spike region that the TCR reacts to and placed in a CD4 or CD8 class. Log10-transformed breadth and depth values were compared by one-way ANOVA with Sidak's multiple comparisons tests. TCRdb limited this immuneACCESS table to in-frame rearrangements with V and J called. A share of clones is missing; checked studies link under half to unresolved V genes, and the rest is unexplained. The V and J calls and clone size were taken over from that table, and D and trimming were inferred from the DNA. The sample profile shows some 150,000 clones; under 95% of them were found once. The ten largest clones capture 1.9% of the sample.

From the cysteine up to the phenylalanine, the CDR3 has a length of 15 residues. Here the CDR3 DNA is all that survives: 45 bases in frame from base 1. Sequences LNHDA (CDR1) and SQIVND (CDR2) are obtained from the germline V gene (reference sequence). Clipping removes 6 bases from V and 3 bases from J, with 5 as the unmatched junction base count. The sequences come from peripheral blood, collected 28 days after the second AZD1222 dose. The clonotype comes from an adult who received the AZD1222 COVID-19 vaccine. The sequence is built from TRBV19 and TRBJ1-5; a stretch of 10 junction bases matches TRBD1. The CDR3 loop reads CASRTGGASNQPQHF. The nucleotide sequence is given as TGTGCCAGTAGGACAGGGGGCGCTTCCAATCAGCCCCAGCATTTT.